This T cell receptor (beta chain) came from a study of control samples from healthy donors and cancer patients. Generated by immunoSEQ multiplex PCR, the TCRdb table keeps only in-frame clones and is missing some. The sample lists roughly 100,000 clones, around nine tenths occurring once. Sequenced input: blood. The TCR was taken from a human donor in good health. The donor label of this sample is uncertain.

The CDR3 spells CASSIGMVPGNEQFF. CDR3 bases: TGTGCCAGTAGTATAGGGATGGTACCGGGAAATGAGCAGTTCTTC. The chain couples TRBV19 to TRBJ2-1, with D possibly TRBD2 on 5 matching bases. The CDR3 contains 15 residues. Germline CDR1 reads LNHDA; CDR2 reads SQIVND (reference sequence). V lost 1 base to trimming and J lost 7 bases, with 14 bases between them.